This TCR beta chain was profiled in a study of technical replicates of blood from a handful of donors. The assay was immunoSEQ multiplex PCR, and TCRdb's table has in-frame clones only and misses some. This sample has fewer than 90,000 clones, with 94% found just once. Sequences were obtained from T cells isolated from PBMCs. The receptor was isolated from a human donor in good health.

Written as DNA, the CDR3 is TGTGCCTGGAGTGTCGCTTCAGGGGCCACCTACGAGCAGTACTTC. It yields the protein CAWSVASGATYEQYF. The gene calls are TRBV30 and TRBJ2-7; tentatively, D is TRBD1 (6 bases). V dropped 0 bases and J dropped 2 bases, with 14 bases sitting between them. The length of the CDR3 is 15 residues. CDR1 is GTSNPN and CDR2 is SVGIG in the germline V gene (reference sequence).